This T cell receptor beta chain stems from a study of T cell responses to AZD1222 COVID-19 vaccine. The CDR3 consists of 16 residues. Unmatched junction bases numbered 7, after V lost 2 bases and J lost 1 base. Germline V gives CDR1 SGHRS, CDR2 YFSETQ. Study-wide results and limits: Across the whole spike, CD4 TCRs peaked at regions 160-218 and 743-854. The donors showed a predominance of white British ancestry and of females, with possible underestimation of clonal diversity. The study identified only five or six AZD1222 recipients as seropositive at baseline.

As to this clone: Its target is unknown.

Here immunoSEQ multiplex PCR was the method, and the copy in TCRdb shows in-frame clones only, minus some. The sample has under 85,000 clones, about nine tenths seen once. V is TRBV5-1 and J is TRBJ1-1; 8 bases align to TRBD1. Sequenced material: peripheral blood, taken 28 days after the second AZD1222 dose. The receptor comes from an adult who received the AZD1222 COVID-19 vaccine. CDR3 loop: CASSFIPTGGNTEAFF. CDR3 nucleotide sequence: TGCGCCAGCAGCTTCATCCCTACAGGGGGGAACACTGAAGCTTTCTTT.